The entry that follows covers one T cell receptor (beta chain) sequence. This clonotype was observed a few times. The antigen it recognizes is unknown. Base qualities are not at hand, and no much larger clone is one base apart. The CDR3 starts with the cysteine, ends with the phenylalanine, and has 14 residues. The CDR3 DNA has 42 bases and is translated from base 1. The germline V end is reduced by 2 bases and the J end by 2 bases; junction bases left unmatched: 3. From the germline V gene, CDR1 is MDHEN and CDR2 is SYDVKM. The roughly 38 donors, aged about 6 to 100 years, were systemically healthy Caucasian individuals from Russia. Each donor gave 8 to 10 milliliters of peripheral blood, drawn into EDTA-treated Vacutainer tubes. Ficoll-Paque density-gradient centrifugation was used to isolate PBMCs, with at least 7 million per sample. Total RNA, at least 5.5 micrograms per sample, was extracted from PBMCs with Trizol reagent. For every donor, an aliquot of PBMCs went through flow cytometry to measure the percentages of naive CD45RAhigh/CD27high T cells.

To prepare the library, 5' RACE was applied. Data came from an Illumina HiSeq 2500. A second roughly 7 to 11 cycle PCR used a sample-barcoded 5' primer and a J-beta primer mix. Each TCR beta cDNA molecule received a unique molecular identifier from a template-switch 5' adaptor carrying 12 random nucleotides. At least 2.5 million CDR3-containing paired-end reads were obtained from each sample. All of the RNA was converted into first-strand cDNA using the Mint cDNA synthesis kit, with a TRBC-specific oligonucleotide serving as the primer. Following uracil-DNA glycosylase treatment, all cDNA underwent a first 18-cycle PCR with the universal primers M1SS and BC2_uni_R. Processing in the source paper ran as follows. For normalization, 1 million high-quality reads were randomly selected from each sample, with every read carrying a distinct molecular identifier. Reads with shared molecular identifiers were discarded instead of being binned into consensus sequences. MiTCR, run with a Q25 quality threshold and the strictest error-elimination algorithm, handled CDR3 identification, clonotype clustering and error correction. A nonparametric unseen species model using Euler transformation provided a lower-bound estimate of total TCR beta diversity. TCRdb trimmed public reads at Q25 via fastp, called clones via MiXCR and kept in-frame beta chains. Entries that share a CDR3 protein sequence are merged under the most common genes and DNA. The V and J calls, along with clone size, are taken from TCRdb and not from the paper's own processing. Across this sample there are about 780,000 distinct CDR3 sequences, with less than 60% seen only once. The ten top clones hold around a sixth of the sample.

This entry is derived from a study of blood T cells in healthy people across ages (dated by TCRdb to the mid-2010s). As for the study more broadly: Template switching captured roughly one uniquely barcoded TCR beta cDNA molecule per two T cells in model experiments. The study measured age-related changes in TCR beta repertoire diversity using deep sequencing normalized with unique cDNA molecular identifiers. Donors were grouped into four age groups: young (average about 15 years), middle-aged (around 39), aged (around 60) and long-lived (approximately 81). To avoid experimental bias, donors of different ages were distributed randomly across sequencing lanes. Using the same blood draw, the study looked at two additional independent replicas of 1 million unique cDNA reads for two donors, one aged 18 to 30 and the other aged 80 or older. Paper-wide results and their limitations: Observed TCR beta diversity correlated strongly with the percentage of naive T cells measured by flow cytometry. Because the CMV infection status of the donors was unknown, age-related changes in expanded clonotypes may potentially have been confounded. As age increased, observed TCR beta diversity per million T cells dropped in a roughly linear way, and a significant reduction was already evident by age around 41. Conclusive comparison of naive and antigen-experienced compartments was prevented by the profiling of bulk unsorted PBMCs. Total diversity estimates from one million sequenced T cells were considered lower bounds and underestimates. Compared with the aged group, more naive CD4+ T cells, fewer expanded clones and increased TCR diversity were shown by the long-lived group, suggesting age selection.

The TCR was taken from a man aged 80 or over in good health. The chain is made from TRBV28 and TRBJ2-7; 7 central nucleotides agree with TRBD2. The source material was blood. In nucleotide form, the sequence is TGTGCCAGCAGTTTAGTCGGGACTACCTACGAGCAGTACTTC. This sequence encodes CASSLVGTTYEQYF.